This T cell receptor (beta chain) was recovered during a study of cytomegalovirus exposure and HLA in healthy donors (dated by TCRdb to 2016 to 2017). About the full investigation: An earlier analysis of 550 to 700 of the donors reported about 250 Gb of sequence data and some 120 million unique TCR beta sequences from some 180 million T cells. Typing coverage differed by locus: A, B, C, DRB1 and DQB1 were typed in roughly 620-630 donors, DQA1 in roughly 510, DPA1 in some 610, and DPB1 in 472. HLA typing covered class I and class II loci at four-digit resolution. A later analysis re-examined previously published TCR beta repertoires from around 670 donors and added high-resolution HLA genotyping to investigate patterns of TCR occurrence. In addition to the first cohort of 650 to 800 subjects, a separate validation cohort of approximately 110 different subjects was used. About 320 gigabases of sequencing data and 70 million to 85 million unique TCR sequences were included in an early release covering about 700 HLA-typed donors. Every discovery cohort repertoire had been produced on one sequencing platform. The study profiled the T cell repertoires of hundreds of subjects by immunosequencing and related them to cytomegalovirus serostatus. Rather than using new phenotypic data, the later analysis identified candidate immune exposures from TCR beta sequences and from how often those sequences occurred across donors. Four to six DR-DQ haplotypes were handled as single units for association and clustering, since linkage in the cohort was strong. The study combined high-throughput TCR immunosequencing, statistical association of individual TCRs with disease status, and machine learning to predict cytomegalovirus infection status. Genome-wide SNP genotypes for about three fifths of the roughly 670 donors were used in a later genetic analysis, which treated that subset as a discovery cohort. The study aimed to test whether signatures of past pathogen exposure could be identified by cataloging public T cell receptors. Among 398 genotyped donors of the cohort, an average of around 250,000 unique TCR beta nucleotide sequences was sequenced per donor, of which about 19% were non-productive. Alongside the repertoire data, information on donor age, sex, ethnicity and CMV serostatus was compiled. The genetic ancestry cluster associated with self-reported Caucasian donors included 81% of the 300 to 450 genotyped donors. An earlier analysis of several hundred of the donors used high-throughput TCR beta sequencing to judge whether each TCR beta V gene segment behaved as functional or pseudogenic. Overall results and qualifications from the work: According to a later genetic analysis, donors in an Asian-associated ancestry cluster had fewer N-insertions in productive TCRs than the approximately 700-donor mean. The only immune exposure information available for the cohort was CMV serostatus. A further reported finding was that TCR beta sequences accurately predicted the HLA-A and HLA-B alleles for most subjects in the first cohort. Several of the top co-occurrence clusters appeared to be linked to parvovirus B19, influenza, CMV and Epstein-Barr virus, according to a later analysis. A later analysis found that HLA-associated TCR beta chains were more clonally expanded and had lower generation probabilities than equally common non-associated chains. In vitro tests confirmed that a few of the cytomegalovirus-associated TCR beta chains recognize cytomegalovirus antigens. Assigning TCR associations to individual alleles was difficult when HLA alleles, especially DR and DQ, strongly co-occurred. Most CMV-associated TCR beta chains appeared to be HLA-restricted in a later analysis, and the HLA associations seemed to be driven largely by CMV exposure. In a later analysis, about 16,000 TCR beta sequences were associated with specific HLA alleles at a false discovery rate of 0.05. Linkage disequilibrium might explain the correlated functional status among segregating V segments, but an unknown experimental factor could not be ruled out. According to the authors, the approach could potentially be generalized to other disease states and immunological phenotypes. A cluster of highly shared sequence variants was judged likely to represent a technical artifact of the sequencing pipeline. A total of about 180 TCR beta chains were listed by the study as associated with cytomegalovirus. Presence/absence analyses assumed roughly uniform sequencing depth across donors, an assumption that may not hold. The cohort was sequenced for TCR beta chains only, and without alpha or paired-chain data the features that could be detected were limited. Across donors, most TCR sequences were observed very rarely, whereas some public TCRs were present in many individuals. The classifier was reported to diagnose cytomegalovirus status with high specificity and sensitivity in both the original and validation cohorts. Because HLA typing was unavailable for some donors at each locus, only the typed subset was used in association tests. In a later analysis, TCR association rates were found to vary across HLA loci, with the most associated TCRs seen for DRB1 alleles and the fewest for HLA-C alleles. An earlier analysis of 587 of the donors showed that most TCR beta V segments appeared in productive rearrangements either about 87% or about 30% of the time, which broadly matched IMGT annotations. V-gene and J-gene trimming of TCR beta chains was associated with a missense DCLRE1C variant in a later genetic analysis, and the association was replicated in an independent cohort. Because counts were too low, roughly 16 rarely observed V segments, including chromosome 9 orphons, were left out of the earlier analysis of 587 of the donors. Some IMGT-functional V segments, including TRBV6-2 and TRBV6-3, could not be told apart with the 87-base-pair reads, so those segments were excluded.

The cohort comprised several hundred healthy bone marrow donors. All cohort members were sampled while nominally healthy, although unrecorded immune exposures were likely present. The donor was CMV seronegative and belonged to the group of over 300 seronegative cohort members. Every donor gave a peripheral blood sample, and the peripheral blood mononuclear cells from that sample were used for TCR beta sequencing. The Qiagen DNeasy Blood Extraction Kit was used to extract genomic DNA from the blood cell samples. The table lists this clone with a count of one. Its antigen remains undetermined. Base-call qualities are not available, and no considerably larger clone is one nucleotide away. From cysteine to phenylalanine, the CDR3 is 15 amino acids long. This entry keeps only the CDR3 DNA: 45 bases, framed from base 1. Per the germline V gene, SGHRS is the CDR1 and YFSETQ is the CDR2. V has 5 bases trimmed and J has 4 bases trimmed; junction bases matching no gene number 5.

The library came from the immunoSEQ multiplex PCR assay. A mixture of 60 forward primers for TCR Vbeta segments and 13 reverse primers for TCR Jbeta segments was used in the multiplex PCR. Amplification of the CDR3 region of rearranged TCR beta genes was performed with a multiplex PCR assay on genomic DNA. The amplified TCR beta libraries were sequenced on the Illumina HiSeq System as 87-base-pair reads. The original pipeline was this. A later analysis tallied tens of millions of unique TCR beta chains across the 640 or so repertoires, and around 12 million of those chains were shared by two or more donors. Raw reads were error-corrected and collapsed into unique sequences with a nearest-neighbor algorithm that merged closely related sequences to remove PCR and sequencing errors. CDR3 sequences were aligned to IMGT reference sequences to assign V, D and J gene segments. For a sequence to be retained, at least a six-nucleotide match to both a V gene segment and a J gene segment was required. Rearrangements were classified as productive when the CDR3 lacked stop codons and remained in frame with V and J, and all other rearrangements were classified as non-productive. CDR3 was defined by IMGT convention, running from the second conserved V-encoded cysteine to the conserved J-encoded phenylalanine. Sequences without an unambiguous match to a single V gene segment were excluded from the earlier analysis of approximately 560 of the donors. An earlier analysis of around 600 of the donors classified V segments as functional when productive rearrangements were above 56.7% and as segregating when the standard deviation between donors was above 5%. A statistical classification framework was built for diagnosing cytomegalovirus status from the catalog of TCR beta chain sequences. V and J gene assignment, in a later analysis, came from comparing TCR nucleotide sequences with IMGT/GENE-DB human TR gene sequences. In a later analysis, CDR3 sequences and most-parsimonious VDJ recombination scenarios were assigned using the TCRdist pipeline. In a later analysis, each TCR beta chain was defined by its CDR3 amino acid sequence together with its V-gene family, and reads without a unique V-gene family were excluded. A later analysis removed several hundred highly shared, low-generation-probability nucleotide sequences to deal with suspected cross-contamination and a sequencing artifact. In a later analysis, a clonal expansion index for each public chain was calculated from normalized within-repertoire ranks of inferred template counts. In a later analysis, generation probabilities were computed with a VDJ recombination model fitted to out-of-frame rearrangements, and the resulting probabilities were checked against IGoR. Hypergeometric tests were used in a later analysis to score TCR-TCR, TCR-HLA and TCR-CMV co-occurrence, with a repertoire-size bias correction applied to the TCR pairs. To estimate false discovery rates, a later analysis permuted the HLA or CMV assignments 20 times. A later analysis grouped co-occurring TCRs with DBSCAN, adding TCRdist sequence similarity when clustering within HLA-allele-positive subsets. Co-occurrence clustering excluded repertoires with fewer than 30,000 or more than 120,000 public chains, plus five with anomalous nucleotide sharing. The immuneACCESS repertoire file appears here via TCRdb, limited to in-frame rearrangements. These files lack a portion of the clones; in checked studies, under half of the deficit traces to unresolved V genes, and the cause of the others is not known. V and J calls and clone size are given by that table; D and trimming were obtained from the DNA. The sample data list approximately 88,000 clones, and approximately 77% of these were observed just once. Together, the top ten hold 3.7% of the sample.

The sequence is built from TRBV5-1 and TRBJ2-2, and TRBD2 aligns with 10 junction nucleotides. Sample: PBMCs. The TCR originated in a man aged 30-40 years in good health and CMV-seronegative. CDR3 region: CASRAGGPSTGELFF. The DNA is TGCGCCAGCAGAGCGGGAGGGCCGAGCACCGGGGAGCTGTTTTTT. This CDR3, with the reference TRBV5-1 and TRBJ2-2 proteins standing in past its ends, gives the full variable domain KAGVTQTPRYLIKTRGQQVTLSCSPISGHRSVSWYQQTPGQGLQFLFEYFSETQRNKGNFPGRFSGRQFSNSRSEMNVSTLELGDSALYLCASRAGGPSTGELFFGEGSRLTVL.